The 18 T cell receptor beta chains below were found in one sample sequenced in a study of T-cell memory formation after mild COVID-19. Via MiXCR, TCRdb re-called the 5' RACE reads, giving one row per CDR3 protein. This table holds roughly 350,000 distinct CDR3 sequences, about 21% found once. Material: PBMCs or a T cell subset sorted from them (not recorded which). The origin of the receptors is an adult woman who had mild COVID-19 (a few samples of this study predate the infection). Cell type and time point are not known.

In its sample, this clonotype was seen many times. As DNA, the CDR3 is TGCAGTGCAGCACCCCTAGGACGTATAAATGAGCAGTTCTTC. It translates to CSAAPLGRINEQFF. This chain links TRBV20-1 with TRBJ2-1; D is undetermined. Deletions cut 6 bases from V and 7 bases from J, with 19 bases between. CDR1 and CDR2 (germline): DFQATT, SNEGSKA (reference sequence). This CDR3 spans 14 amino acids.

Ten or more counts support this clonotype. This chain connects TRBV20-1 to TRBJ1-5; D may be TRBD1 (5 bases). Germline V gene sequence: CDR1 DFQATT, CDR2 SNEGSKA (reference sequence). The ends were cut back, 0 bases at V and 10 bases at J, with 19 bases in the middle. This CDR3 has 15 amino acids. For the CDR3, the DNA is TGCAGTGCTAGAGATTCCCGCAGGGACGGTGTCCCCCAGCATTTT. Protein sequence: CSARDSRRDGVPQHF.

The CDR3 nucleotides are TGCAGTGCTAGAGGGTCGGGGTACACTGAAGCTTTCTTT. The encoded protein is CSARGSGYTEAFF. The V call is TRBV20-1, the J call TRBJ1-1; D ambiguous. Trimming took 1 base from V and 3 from J, leaving 9 bases between them. Germline-derived CDR1 and CDR2 are DFQATT and SNEGSKA (reference sequence). This CDR3 region has 13 residues.

The rearrangement uses TRBV15 and TRBJ1-3; TRBD1 is a possible D gene (5 bases). V lost 0 bases, J lost 0 bases, and 12 bases lay in between. The CDR3 has 17 amino acids. Germline CDR1 LNHNV, CDR2 YYDKDF (reference sequence). The CDR3 spells CATSREGRVLSGNTIYF. CDR3 nucleotides: TGTGCCACCAGCAGAGAGGGGCGGGTTCTCTCTGGAAACACCATATATTTT.

This clonotype was observed a single time. The chain carries TRBV7-2 and TRBJ1-1; 8 nucleotides align to TRBD1. This CDR3 has 15 residues. Trimming at V came to 4 bases and at J to 6 bases, leaving 10 bases not matched to a gene. Germline V gives CDR1 SGHTA, CDR2 FQGNSA. CDR3 amino acids: CASSSGGADSPEAFF. CDR3 bases: TGTGCCAGCAGCTCAGGGGGCGCGGATAGCCCTGAAGCTTTCTTT.

The DNA for the CDR3 is TGCGCCAGCAGCCCGGAGCCACAGATAGGCTACGAGCAGTACTTC. Its protein product is CASSPEPQIGYEQYF. The V and J genes are TRBV5-1 and TRBJ2-7; no definite D call. The CDR3 consists of 15 residues. Germline CDR1 is SGHRS and CDR2 is YFSETQ. Trimming removed 4 bases at V and 3 bases at J, with 17 bases between.

This clonotype occurred a few times. Relative to the germline gene, one junction end is altered; a read error may explain this. The chain carries TRBV6-5 and TRBJ2-1; weak D call: TRBD2 (6 bases). The CDR3 sequence is 11 residues long. Germline V gives CDR1 MNHEY, CDR2 SVGAGI. The CDR3 sequence is CGSSPGVEQFF. Here the CDR3 DNA reads TGTGGCAGCAGCCCGGGGGTTGAGCAGTTCTTC.

The rearrangement joins TRBV29-1 to TRBJ2-1; 15 positions agree with TRBD2. Losses at the gene ends were 1 base for V and 2 bases for J; bases not matched to a gene: 18. The CDR3 covers 22 residues. CDR1 and CDR2 from the germline V gene are SQVTM and ANQGSEA. Here the CDR3 reads CSVEGQWGLGGLAGGAYNEQFF. The CDR3, as DNA: TGCAGCGTTGAAGGGCAATGGGGCTTGGGGGGACTAGCGGGAGGAGCCTACAATGAGCAGTTCTTC.

The V call is TRBV29-1, the J call TRBJ1-2, with a possible D match to TRBD1 (5 bases). This CDR3 has 11 residues. Germline V gene lookup returns CDR1 SQVTM and CDR2 ANQGSEA. The germline V and J ends were trimmed by 7 bases and 6 bases, with 12 bases remaining between them. Here the CDR3 DNA reads TGCAGCGGTGGGGGATTAGATGGCTACACCTTC. Amino acid sequence: CSGGGLDGYTF.

CDR3 nucleotide sequence: TGTGCCATAAAAACGGGACTAGCCATAGATACGCAGTATTTT. Its translation is CAIKTGLAIDTQYF. The rearrangement links TRBV5-4 to TRBJ2-3; 9 positions agree with TRBD2. CDR1 is SGHNT, CDR2 YYREEE, per germline (reference sequence). CDR3 length: 14 amino acids. The trim removed 9 bases at V and 5 bases at J, leaving 10 bases unmatched.

This rearrangement joins TRBV2 to TRBJ2-3; the match to TRBD2 covers 8 bases. The CDR3 runs 21 residues. V lost 6 bases, J lost 1 base, and 24 bases stayed unmatched. CDR1 and CDR2 (germline): SNHLY, FYNNEI. CDR3 nucleotides: TGTGCCAGCAGAATGGGTCGGCGTCTAAATAGCGGGAAAGGGGGCACAGATACGCAGTATTTT. Protein sequence: CASRMGRRLNSGKGGTDTQYF.

Turning to this clonotype: Its ends do not fully match the called genes, so a read error is possible. V is TRBV30 and J is TRBJ2-7, with 8 bases that match TRBD2. Germline CDR1 is GTSNPN and CDR2 is SVGIG (reference sequence). CDR3 length: 15 residues. The chain's CDR3 is CAWTSNRGRTYEQYF. The CDR3, as DNA: TGTGCATGGACTAGCAACCGCGGCCGTACCTACGAGCAGTACTTC.

This clonotype was seen a few times. The V call is TRBV7-2, the J call TRBJ2-1, with 8 bases lining up with TRBD1. Germline CDR1 reads SGHTA; CDR2 reads FQGNSA. The CDR3 is made up of 16 amino acids. The junction had 5 bases not matched to a gene; V was cut back by 2 bases and J by 2 bases. CDR3 region: CASSLFAGGAYNEQFF. As DNA, the CDR3 is TGTGCCAGCAGCTTATTTGCAGGGGGCGCCTACAATGAGCAGTTCTTC.

This clonotype appeared a few times. V and J are TRBV6-5 and TRBJ2-2; D is tentatively TRBD1 or TRBD2 (5 bases each). V gave up 0 bases and J gave up 2 bases, with 13 bases separating them. This CDR3 is built from 17 residues. CDR1 and CDR2 from the germline V gene are MNHEY and SVGAGI. The CDR3 spells CASSYSRETANTGELFF. The CDR3 DNA follows: TGTGCCAGCAGTTACTCGAGGGAGACAGCCAACACCGGGGAGCTGTTTTTT.

In its sample, this clonotype was seen a few times. One junction end disagrees with the germline gene, perhaps due to a read error. This chain links TRBV2 with TRBJ1-1; TRBD1 aligns across 7 bases. This CDR3 is built from 14 residues. The germline V gene has CDR1 SNHLY and CDR2 FYNNEI. CDR3 amino acids: CASSEDRASTEAFF. DNA of the CDR3: TGTGCCAGCAGCGAAGACAGGGCTAGCACTGAAGCTTTCTTT.

This clonotype appeared a few times. The chain has TRBV5-1 and TRBJ2-2; D is ambiguous. This CDR3 spans 14 amino acids. V shed 2 bases and J shed 0 bases, with 5 bases lying between them. The germline gives CDR1 SGHRS, CDR2 YFSETQ. CDR3 protein: CASSFQSNTGELFF. CDR3 coding DNA: TGCGCCAGCAGCTTCCAGTCGAACACCGGGGAGCTGTTTTTT.

The chain joins TRBV10-3 to TRBJ1-2, with TRBD1 matching over 7 bases. CDR1 is ENHRY and CDR2 is SYGVKD in the germline V gene. The V and J ends lost 2 bases and 4 bases, in that order; junction bases with no gene match: 10. This CDR3 is built from 16 residues. The CDR3 DNA follows: TGTGCCATCAGTGAGCGATCCGGGACAGTGGGCTATGGCTACACCTTC. Protein sequence: CAISERSGTVGYGYTF.

The V gene is TRBV20-1, the J gene TRBJ1-1; D is unresolved. Germline lookup yields CDR1 DFQATT and CDR2 SNEGSKA (reference sequence). Trimming pared 3 bases from V and 3 bases from J, leaving 14 bases between. The length of the CDR3 is 14 residues. This CDR3 reads CSARYMKEYTEAFF. DNA of the CDR3: TGCAGTGCTAGGTATATGAAGGAGTACACTGAAGCTTTCTTT.